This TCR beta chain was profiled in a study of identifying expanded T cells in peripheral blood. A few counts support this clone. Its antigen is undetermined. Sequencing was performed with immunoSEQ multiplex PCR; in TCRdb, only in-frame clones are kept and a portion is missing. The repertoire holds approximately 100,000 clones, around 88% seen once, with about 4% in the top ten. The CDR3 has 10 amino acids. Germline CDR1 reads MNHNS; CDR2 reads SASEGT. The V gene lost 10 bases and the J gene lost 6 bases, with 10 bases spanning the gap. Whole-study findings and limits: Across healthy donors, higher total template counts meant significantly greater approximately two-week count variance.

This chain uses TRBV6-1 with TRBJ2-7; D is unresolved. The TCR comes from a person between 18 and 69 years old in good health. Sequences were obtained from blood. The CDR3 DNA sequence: TGTGCCACAGCGCTGAGCGAGCAGTACTTC. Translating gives CATALSEQYF.